This TCR beta chain emerged from a study of response to subunit inactivated influenza vaccine. The germline gives CDR1 KGHSH, CDR2 LQKENI. V gave up 3 bases and J gave up 7 bases, with 16 bases separating them. The CDR3 is 15 residues long. TCRdb independently ran MiXCR on the RT-PCR reads; one entry per CDR3 protein. The table records fewer than 700,000 distinct CDR3 sequences, 10% to 15% of them present only once. This clonotype was observed a handful of times. Material: PBMCs from blood, obtained roughly 45 days after vaccination. The sequence was collected from a man aged 50-60 years who received an inactivated influenza vaccine. J is TRBJ2-1 and V is TRBV18, with D unclear. CDR3 region: CASSPDWAAYNEQFF. CDR3 DNA: TGTGCCAGCTCACCCGACTGGGCCGCATATAATGAGCAGTTCTTC.